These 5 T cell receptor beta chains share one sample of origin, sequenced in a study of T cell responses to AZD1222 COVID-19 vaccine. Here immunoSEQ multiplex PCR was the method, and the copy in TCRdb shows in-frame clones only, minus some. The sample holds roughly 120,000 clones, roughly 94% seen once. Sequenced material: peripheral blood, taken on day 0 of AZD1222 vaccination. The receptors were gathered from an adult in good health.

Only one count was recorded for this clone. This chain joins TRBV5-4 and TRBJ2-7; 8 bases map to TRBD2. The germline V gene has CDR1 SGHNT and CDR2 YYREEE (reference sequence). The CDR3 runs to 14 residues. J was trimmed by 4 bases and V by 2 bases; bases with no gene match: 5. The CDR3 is CASSFSSGRYEQYF. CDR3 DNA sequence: TGTGCCAGCAGCTTTTCTAGCGGGCGGTACGAGCAGTACTTC.

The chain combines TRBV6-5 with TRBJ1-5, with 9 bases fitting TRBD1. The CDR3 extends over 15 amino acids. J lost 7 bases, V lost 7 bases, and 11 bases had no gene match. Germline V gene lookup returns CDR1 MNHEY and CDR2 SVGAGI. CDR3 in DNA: TGTGCCAGCAAAGAGTCCGGGACAGGGAGGCAGCCCCAGCATTTT. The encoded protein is CASKESGTGRQPQHF.

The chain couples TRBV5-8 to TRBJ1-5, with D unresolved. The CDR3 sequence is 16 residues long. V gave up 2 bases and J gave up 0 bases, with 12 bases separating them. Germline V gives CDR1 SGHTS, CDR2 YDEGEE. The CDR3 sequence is CASSFATGYSNQPQHF. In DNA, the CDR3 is TGTGCCAGCAGCTTCGCCACGGGTTATAGCAATCAGCCCCAGCATTTT.

The CDR3 region is CASSQGDTGELFF. CDR3 nucleotides: TGTGCCAGCAGTCAGGGGGACACCGGGGAGCTGTTTTTT. The chain joins TRBV7-9 to TRBJ2-2; 7 nucleotides match TRBD1. V lost 6 bases to trimming and J lost 3 bases; unmatched junction nucleotides: 1. Per the germline V gene, CDR1 is SEHNR and CDR2 is FQNEAQ (reference sequence). This CDR3 spans 13 amino acids. The full variable domain, with the rest looked up from reference TRBV7-9 and TRBJ2-2, is DTGVSQNPRHKITKRGQNVTFRCDPISEHNRLYWYRQTLGQGPEFLTYFQNEAQLEKSRLLSDRFSAERPKGSFSTLEIQRTEQGDSAMYLCASSQGDTGELFFGEGSRLTVL.

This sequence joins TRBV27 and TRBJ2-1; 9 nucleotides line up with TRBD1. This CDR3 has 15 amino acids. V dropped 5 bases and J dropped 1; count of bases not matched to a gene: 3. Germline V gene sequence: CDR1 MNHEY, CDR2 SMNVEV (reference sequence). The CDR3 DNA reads TGTGCCAGCAGTATACAGGGGGCGTCCTACAATGAGCAGTTCTTC. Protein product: CASSIQGASYNEQFF.